By share, the clone carrying this T cell receptor beta chain ranks as medium-sized. The same CDR3 also results from other DNA sequences found in this sample. At least 8,500 sorted tetramer+ CD8 T cells supplied RNA for cDNA. The assay was immunoSEQ multiplex PCR, and TCRdb's table has in-frame clones only and misses some. This table has approximately 2,000 clones, around 30% appearing once. V shed 0 bases, J shed 3 bases, and the junction held 6 bases outside the gene matches. This CDR3 region has 16 residues. Germline CDR1 is SGHNT and CDR2 is YYREEE (reference sequence). The sample is drawn from a study of blood T cell repertoires in acute mononucleosis. General study results and limits: New de novo clonotypes seemingly replaced all but roughly 10% of acute ones.

Documented time point: acute infectious mononucleosis, at clinical presentation within 2 weeks of symptom onset (visit 1). The sequencing here drew on EBV YVL epitope tetramer+ CD8+ T cells sorted from PBMCs, taken during acute infectious mononucleosis. Noted subset: CD8 T cells binding a tetramer with EBV BRLF1 109-117 peptide (YVL-BR). The source of this sequence is a man in his late teens or twenties with infectious mononucleosis caused by EBV. The chain carries TRBV5-4 and TRBJ2-3; 8 bases align to TRBD1. The CDR3 region has the DNA TGTGCCAGCAGCTTGGACCTTGGACAGGGAACAGATACGCAGTATTTT. It yields the protein CASSLDLGQGTDTQYF.